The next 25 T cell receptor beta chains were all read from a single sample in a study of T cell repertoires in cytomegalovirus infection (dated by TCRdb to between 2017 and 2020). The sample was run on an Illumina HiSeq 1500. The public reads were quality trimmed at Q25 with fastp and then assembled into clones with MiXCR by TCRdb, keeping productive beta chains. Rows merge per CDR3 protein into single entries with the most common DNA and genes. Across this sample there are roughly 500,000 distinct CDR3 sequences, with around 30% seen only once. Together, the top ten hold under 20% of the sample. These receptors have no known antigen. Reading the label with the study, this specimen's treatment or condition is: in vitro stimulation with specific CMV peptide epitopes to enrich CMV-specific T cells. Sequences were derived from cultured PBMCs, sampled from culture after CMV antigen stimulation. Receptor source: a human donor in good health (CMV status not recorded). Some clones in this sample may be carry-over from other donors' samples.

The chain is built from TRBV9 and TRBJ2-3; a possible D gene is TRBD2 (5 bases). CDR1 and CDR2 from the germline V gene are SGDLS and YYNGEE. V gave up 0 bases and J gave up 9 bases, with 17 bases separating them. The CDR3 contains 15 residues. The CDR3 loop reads CASSVGNFEGDTQYF. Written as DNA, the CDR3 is TGTGCCAGCAGCGTAGGTAATTTTGAGGGTGACACGCAGTATTTT.

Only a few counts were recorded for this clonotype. CDR3 sequence reads: CASSLDPIYEQYF. The CDR3 coding sequence is TGTGCCAGCAGCTTAGATCCGATCTACGAGCAGTACTTC. The chain joins TRBV7-2 to TRBJ2-7; D unresolved. CDR1 and CDR2 (germline): SGHTA, FQGNSA. Trimming stripped 1 base from V and 3 bases from J, with 7 bases between. The CDR3 extends over 13 amino acids. The entire variable domain, with the rest obtained from reference TRBV7-2 and TRBJ2-7, is as follows: GAGVSQSPSNKVTEKGKDVELRCDPISGHTALYWYRQSLGQGLEFLIYFQGNSAPDKSGLPSDRFSAERTGGSVSTLTIQRTQQEDSAVYLCASSLDPIYEQYFGPGTRLTVT.

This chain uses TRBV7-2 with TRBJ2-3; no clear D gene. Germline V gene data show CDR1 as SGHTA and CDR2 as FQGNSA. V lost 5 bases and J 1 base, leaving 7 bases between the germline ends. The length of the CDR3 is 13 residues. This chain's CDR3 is CASSRFGTDTQYF. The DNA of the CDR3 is TGTGCCAGCAGCCGTTTCGGCACAGATACGCAGTATTTT.

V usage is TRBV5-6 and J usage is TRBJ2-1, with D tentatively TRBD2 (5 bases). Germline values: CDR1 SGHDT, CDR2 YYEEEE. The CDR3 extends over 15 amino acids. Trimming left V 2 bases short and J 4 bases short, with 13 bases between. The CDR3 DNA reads TGTGCCAGCAGCTTAGGACTCCTTGCTTACAATGAGCAGTTCTTC. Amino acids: CASSLGLLAYNEQFF.

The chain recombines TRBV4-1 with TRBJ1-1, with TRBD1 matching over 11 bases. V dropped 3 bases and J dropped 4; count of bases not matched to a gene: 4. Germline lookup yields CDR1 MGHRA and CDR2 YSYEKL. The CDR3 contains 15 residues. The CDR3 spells CASSQSGTGGTEAFF. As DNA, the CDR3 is TGCGCCAGCAGCCAGAGTGGGACAGGGGGCACTGAAGCTTTCTTT.

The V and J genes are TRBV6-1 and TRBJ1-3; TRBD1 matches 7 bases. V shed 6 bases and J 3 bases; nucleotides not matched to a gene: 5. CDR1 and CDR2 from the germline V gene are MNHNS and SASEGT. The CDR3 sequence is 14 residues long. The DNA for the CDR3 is TGTGCCAGCAGGGGGAGGGGGCTTGGAAACACCATATATTTT. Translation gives CASRGRGLGNTIYF.

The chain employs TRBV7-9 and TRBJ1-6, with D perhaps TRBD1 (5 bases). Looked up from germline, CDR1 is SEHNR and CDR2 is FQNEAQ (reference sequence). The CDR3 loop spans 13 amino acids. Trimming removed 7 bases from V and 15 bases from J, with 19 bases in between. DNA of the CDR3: TGTGCCAGCACTACCAACGGGGGAGTGGGCCTCCACTTT. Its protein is CASTTNGGVGLHF.

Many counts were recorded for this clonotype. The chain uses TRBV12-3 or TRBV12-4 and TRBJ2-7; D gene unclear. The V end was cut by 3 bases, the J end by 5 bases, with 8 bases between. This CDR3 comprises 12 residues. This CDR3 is CASSLGGNEQYF. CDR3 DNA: TGTGCCAGCAGTTTGGGCGGAAACGAGCAGTACTTC.

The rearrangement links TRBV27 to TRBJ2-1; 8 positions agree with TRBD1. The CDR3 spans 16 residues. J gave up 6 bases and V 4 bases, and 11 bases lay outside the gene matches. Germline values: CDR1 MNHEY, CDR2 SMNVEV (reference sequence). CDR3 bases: TGTGCCAGCAGTTGGACAGGGTTAGCGTTCGTCAATGAGCAGTTCTTC. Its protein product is CASSWTGLAFVNEQFF.

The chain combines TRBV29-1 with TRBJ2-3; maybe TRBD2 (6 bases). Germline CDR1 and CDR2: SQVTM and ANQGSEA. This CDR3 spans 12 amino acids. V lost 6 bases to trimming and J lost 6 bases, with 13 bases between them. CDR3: CSVHPAGDTQYF. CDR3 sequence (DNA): TGCAGCGTCCATCCGGCGGGGGATACGCAGTATTTT.

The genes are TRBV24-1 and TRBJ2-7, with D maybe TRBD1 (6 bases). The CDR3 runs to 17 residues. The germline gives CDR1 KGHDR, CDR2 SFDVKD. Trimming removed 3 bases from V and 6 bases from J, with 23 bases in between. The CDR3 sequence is CATSDLTTGRYVGEQYV. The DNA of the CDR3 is TGTGCCACCAGTGATCTGACGACAGGAAGGTACGTGGGCGAGCAGTACGTC.

The CDR3 loop reads CASNPDTAKKEAFF. The CDR3 DNA follows: TGTGCCAGCAATCCGGACACGGCAAAAAAAGAAGCTTTCTTT. The chain links TRBV6-5 to TRBJ1-1; D is perhaps TRBD1 (5 bases). Germline V CDR1 and CDR2: MNHEY, SVGAGI. The CDR3 is 14 residues long. Trimming removed 7 bases at V and 8 bases at J, with 20 bases between.

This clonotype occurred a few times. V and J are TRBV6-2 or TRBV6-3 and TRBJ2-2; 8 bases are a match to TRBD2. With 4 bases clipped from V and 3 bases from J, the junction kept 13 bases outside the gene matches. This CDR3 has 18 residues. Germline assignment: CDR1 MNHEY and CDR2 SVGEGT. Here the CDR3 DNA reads TGTGCCAGCAGTTTCCCCCCGGGCGGGAGGTCGGACACCGGGGAGCTGTTTTTT. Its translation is CASSFPPGGRSDTGELFF.

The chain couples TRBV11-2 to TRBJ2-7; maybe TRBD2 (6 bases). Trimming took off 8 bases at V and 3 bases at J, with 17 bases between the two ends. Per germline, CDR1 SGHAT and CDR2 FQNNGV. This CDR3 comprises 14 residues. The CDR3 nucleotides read TGTGCCAGCGCCCCCCCCGGGACTCTCTACGAGCAGTACGTC. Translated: CASAPPGTLYEQYV.

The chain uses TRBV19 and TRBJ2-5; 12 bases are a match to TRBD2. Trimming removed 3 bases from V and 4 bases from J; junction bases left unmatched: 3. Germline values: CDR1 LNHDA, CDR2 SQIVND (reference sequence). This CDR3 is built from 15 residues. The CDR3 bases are TGTGCCAGTAGTATCGAGGGACTAGCGGGAGAGACCCAGTACTTC. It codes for CASSIEGLAGETQYF.

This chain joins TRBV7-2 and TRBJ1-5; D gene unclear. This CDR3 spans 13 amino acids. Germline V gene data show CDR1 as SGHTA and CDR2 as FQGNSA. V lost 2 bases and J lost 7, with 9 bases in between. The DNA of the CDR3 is TGTGCCAGCAGCTTATTATGGTCCCAGCCCCAGCATTTT. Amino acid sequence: CASSLLWSQPQHF.

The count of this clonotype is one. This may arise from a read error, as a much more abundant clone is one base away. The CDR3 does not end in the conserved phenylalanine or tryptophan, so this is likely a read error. The CDR3 region has the DNA TGTGCCAGCAGTACATACAATGAGCAGTTCTTA. Translation gives CASSTYNEQFL. The chain joins TRBV7-2 to TRBJ2-1; no clear D. CDR3 length equals 11 residues. Trimming cost V 6 bases and J 4 bases, with 4 bases left between them. Per germline, CDR1 SGHTA and CDR2 FQGNSA.

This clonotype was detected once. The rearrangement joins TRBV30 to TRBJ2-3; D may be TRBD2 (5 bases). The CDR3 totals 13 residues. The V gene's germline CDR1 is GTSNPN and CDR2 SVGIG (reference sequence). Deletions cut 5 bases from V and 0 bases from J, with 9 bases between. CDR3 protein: CAWSGGSTDTQYF. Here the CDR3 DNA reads TGTGCCTGGTCGGGCGGGAGCACAGATACGCAGTATTTT.

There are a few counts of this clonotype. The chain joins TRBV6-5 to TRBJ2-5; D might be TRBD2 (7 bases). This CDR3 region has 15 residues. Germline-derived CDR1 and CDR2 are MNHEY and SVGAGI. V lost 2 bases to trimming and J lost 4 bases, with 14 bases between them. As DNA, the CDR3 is TGTGCCAGCAGTTACGGGGAGGGGGAGGCAGAGACCCAGTACTTC. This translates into CASSYGEGEAETQYF.

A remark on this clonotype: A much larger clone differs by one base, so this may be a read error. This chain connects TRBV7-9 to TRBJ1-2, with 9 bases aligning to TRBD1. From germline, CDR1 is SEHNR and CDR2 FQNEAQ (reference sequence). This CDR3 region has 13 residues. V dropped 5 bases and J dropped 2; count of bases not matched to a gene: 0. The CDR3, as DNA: TGTGCCAGCAGCGGGACAGGGAACTATGGCTACACCTTC. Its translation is CASSGTGNYGYTF.

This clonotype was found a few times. The CDR3 sequence is CASSQGLPGNYGYTF. In DNA, the CDR3 is TGTGCCAGCAGCCAAGGGCTACCAGGGAACTATGGCTACACCTTC. The chain is built from TRBV14 and TRBJ1-2, with D perhaps TRBD1 (5 bases). V was clipped by 1 base and J by 2 bases, with 11 bases between them. The germline V gene has CDR1 SGHDN and CDR2 FVKESK. This CDR3 spans 15 amino acids.

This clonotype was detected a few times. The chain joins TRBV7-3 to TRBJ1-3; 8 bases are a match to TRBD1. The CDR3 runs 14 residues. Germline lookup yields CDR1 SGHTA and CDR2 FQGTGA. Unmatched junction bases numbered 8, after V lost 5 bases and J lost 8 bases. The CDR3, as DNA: TGTGCCAGCAGCGCACAGGGGGAGGAAGACACCATATATTTT. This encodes CASSAQGEEDTIYF.

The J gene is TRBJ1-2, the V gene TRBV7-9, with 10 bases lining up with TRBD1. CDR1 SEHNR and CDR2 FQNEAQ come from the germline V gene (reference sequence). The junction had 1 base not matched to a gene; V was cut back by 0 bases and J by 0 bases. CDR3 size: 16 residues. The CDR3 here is CASSLAGTGANYGYTF. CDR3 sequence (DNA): TGTGCCAGCAGCTTAGCCGGGACAGGGGCTAACTATGGCTACACCTTC.

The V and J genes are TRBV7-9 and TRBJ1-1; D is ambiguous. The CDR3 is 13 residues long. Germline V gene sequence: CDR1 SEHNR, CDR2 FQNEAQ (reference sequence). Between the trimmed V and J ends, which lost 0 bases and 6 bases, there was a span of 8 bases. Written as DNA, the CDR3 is TGTGCCAGCAGCTTAGCGGCCCGATCTGAAGCTTTCTTT. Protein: CASSLAARSEAFF.

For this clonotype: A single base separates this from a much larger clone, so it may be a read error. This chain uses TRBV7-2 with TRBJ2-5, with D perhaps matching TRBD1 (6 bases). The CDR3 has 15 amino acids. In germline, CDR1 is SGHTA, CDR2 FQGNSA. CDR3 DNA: TGTGTCAGCAGCTTGAGGGCAGGGGAGTCGGAGACCCAGTACTTC. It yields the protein CVSSLRAGESETQYF.